This T cell receptor beta chain was recovered during a study of blood T cell repertoires in COVID-19. The CDR3 sequence is 15 residues long. Trimming cost V 7 bases and J 5 bases, with 20 bases left between them. Germline loops: CDR1 MNHEY, CDR2 SMNVEV (reference sequence). In the source study's methods: Estimation of nucleated cell counts was performed using reference gene primer amplification. Repertoires were generated with immunoSEQ multiplex PCR, while TCRdb's copy carries only in-frame clones and drops some. V and J calls and clone size come straight from that table; D and trimming were deduced from the DNA. The table shows around 310,000 clones, with just under 90% occurring only once.

The receptor was derived from a woman aged 25-40 years who had recovered from COVID-19. The V gene is TRBV27, the J gene TRBJ1-2; maybe TRBD1 (5 bases). Sequencing was carried out using PBMCs or T cells enriched from blood (not recorded which). CDR3 amino acids: CASTPLVGGWYGYTF. In DNA form, the CDR3 reads TGTGCCAGCACCCCTCTCGTGGGGGGTTGGTATGGCTACACCTTC.